The rows below give T cell receptor beta chains drawn from one sample of a study of blood T cell repertoires in COVID-19. Some clones are missing from TCRdb's copy, which holds only in-frame ones; the method was immunoSEQ multiplex PCR. The sample lists over 350,000 clones, roughly 88% seen once, with more than 0.9% in the top ten. Sequenced material: PBMCs or T cells enriched from blood (not recorded which). Every receptor here comes from a woman in her 30s with acute COVID-19. Each CDR3 is given with its conserved first and last residue. D genes are given only for firm matches. Not all rows give a size; the values are once, few, many and, for expanded clones, a class.

j_call v_call clone_size d_call cdr3_nt cdr3_aa
TRBJ2-7 TRBV3-1/TRBV3-2 NA NA TGTGCCAGCAGCCAAGATCAGAACAGGGCCTACGAGCAGTACTTC CASSQDQNRAYEQYF
TRBJ2-7 TRBV5-1 NA NA TGCGCCAGCAGCCCGGGCCGGGGGTACGAGCAGTACTTC CASSPGRGYEQYF
TRBJ1-4 TRBV5-1 NA NA TGCGCCAGCAGCTTGGGCAGTGCAACTAATGAAAAACTGTTTTTT CASSLGSATNEKLFF
TRBJ2-7 TRBV3-1/TRBV3-2 NA NA TGTGCCAGCAGCCAAGCGGGGGAGCAGTACTTC CASSQAGEQYF
TRBJ2-7 TRBV7-2 NA NA TGTGCCAGCAGCTTAGCGACACCATACGAGCAGTACTTC CASSLATPYEQYF
TRBJ2-2 TRBV24-1 NA TRBD1 TGTGCCACCAGTGATGTATCTAGGCCAGGGGGCAGGACCGGGGAGCTGTTTTTT CATSDVSRPGGRTGELFF
TRBJ2-3 TRBV19 NA TRBD2 TGTGCCACCTCACCTATACCTAGCGGGGGACCCACAGATACGCAGTATTTT CATSPIPSGGPTDTQYF
TRBJ1-1 TRBV5-1 NA NA TGCGCCAGCAGCACGGACAGCAGGAACACTGAAGCTTTCTTT CASSTDSRNTEAFF
TRBJ2-1 TRBV20-1 NA NA TGCAGTGCTAGTCAGGGAGGCGGCTACAATGAGCAGTTCTTC CSASQGGGYNEQFF
TRBJ2-2 TRBV2 NA NA TGTGCCAGCAGGGAGGACGCCGGGGAGCTGTTTTTT CASREDAGELFF
TRBJ1-2 TRBV24-1 NA TRBD1 TGTGCCACCAGTTCTTGGACAGGGATGAACTATGGCTACACCTTC CATSSWTGMNYGYTF
TRBJ2-7 TRBV24-1 NA NA TGTGCCACCAGTATCCTAGGGGGCGAGCAGTACTTC CATSILGGEQYF
TRBJ2-7 TRBV7-9 NA TRBD1 TGTGCCAGCAATACCGGGACAGGGAACTACGAGCAGTACTTC CASNTGTGNYEQYF
TRBJ2-2 TRBV19 NA TRBD1 TGTGCCAGTAGTATATCGCAGGGGGCTACCGGGGAGCTGTTTTTT CASSISQGATGELFF
TRBJ1-2 TRBV11-2 NA NA TGTGCCAGCAGCTTGTCCGGTGTCTATGGCTACACCTTC CASSLSGVYGYTF
TRBJ2-1 TRBV24-1 NA TRBD1 TGTGCCACCAGTGATTTAGCAGGGGGTAACAATGAGCAGTTCTTC CATSDLAGGNNEQFF
TRBJ2-7 TRBV24-1 once NA TGTGCCACCAGTGACCAAGCCAGGTACGAGCAGTACTTC CATSDQARYEQYF
TRBJ1-1 TRBV6-5 NA NA TGTGCCAGCAGATTCCGGGGGACTGAAGCTTTCTTT CASRFRGTEAFF
TRBJ1-2 TRBV19 NA TRBD1 TGTGCCAGTAGTATAGTGGGGGACAGCGTCGGCTACACCTTC CASSIVGDSVGYTF
TRBJ1-2 TRBV3-1/TRBV3-2 NA TRBD1 TGTGCCAGCAGCCAAGGCAGGGGGACTAACTATGGCTACACCTTC CASSQGRGTNYGYTF
TRBJ1-5 TRBV2 NA NA TGTGCCAGCAGAACCGATTCAGGGGTCCTTCAGCCCCAGCATTTT CASRTDSGVLQPQHF
TRBJ2-3 TRBV2 NA NA TGTGCCAGCAGTAGACAGGTTATACCCACAGATACGCAGTATTTT CASSRQVIPTDTQYF
TRBJ1-4 TRBV11-2 NA NA TGTGCCAGCAGCTACCTACAGGTGATCAATGAAAAACTGTTTTTT CASSYLQVINEKLFF
TRBJ1-5 TRBV9 NA TRBD1 TGTGCCAGCAGCGCAACAGGGGTTCAGCCCCAGCATTTT CASSATGVQPQHF
TRBJ2-7 TRBV6-2/TRBV6-3 NA TRBD2 TGTGCCAGCAGTGGACTAGCGGGGGGGCAAGGTGTCTACGAGCAGTACTTC CASSGLAGGQGVYEQYF
TRBJ2-7 TRBV29-1 few TRBD1 TGCAGCGGGCAGGGGGAGTCATACGAGCAGTACTTC CSGQGESYEQYF
TRBJ2-2 TRBV19 NA NA TGTGCCAGTAGTATGGGGACAAGAGCCCTTGGCCCCGGGGAGCTGTTTTTT CASSMGTRALGPGELFF
TRBJ1-6 TRBV30 NA NA TGTGCCTGGAGTCCAGGGGTGATTTCAGGGCCTTTTAATTCACCCCTCCACTTT CAWSPGVISGPFNSPLHF